The 27 T cell receptor beta chains below all came from one sample that was sequenced in a study of cytomegalovirus exposure and HLA in healthy donors. The PCR contained 60 Vbeta and 13 Jbeta primers. Profiled with immunoSEQ multiplex PCR; TCRdb holds only in-frame clones, not every one. The sample has about 150,000 clones, more than 75% seen once. Sequenced: PBMCs. The receptors stem from a man aged 25-45 years in good health and CMV-seropositive.

This clone showed up just a few times. J is TRBJ2-5 and V is TRBV19; the D is unclear. The CDR3 sequence is 12 residues long. In germline, CDR1 is LNHDA, CDR2 SQIVND (reference sequence). V lost 6 bases to trimming and J lost 2 bases, with 7 bases between them. The CDR3 DNA reads as TGTGCCAGTAGGGGCGAGCAAGAGACCCAGTACTTC. Translation: CASRGEQETQYF.

The chain couples TRBV4-2 to TRBJ1-5; 9 bases are a match to TRBD1. CDR1 and CDR2 (germline): LGHNA, YNFKEQ. V was pared by 0 bases and J by 6 bases, with 3 bases of the junction left unmatched. This CDR3 region has 15 residues. The CDR3 region has the DNA TGTGCCAGCAGCCAAGAACCGGGACAGGGTCAGCCCCAGCATTTT. This translates into CASSQEPGQGQPQHF.

The genes are TRBV27 and TRBJ2-7; perhaps TRBD1 as D (7 bases). The CDR3 consists of 16 residues. V was trimmed by 6 bases and J by 4 bases, leaving 22 bases between them. Germline CDR1 reads MNHEY; CDR2 reads SMNVEV (reference sequence). CDR3 loop: CASRPGQWERVYEQYF. The CDR3 DNA reads as TGTGCCAGCAGACCGGGACAGTGGGAGCGGGTATACGAGCAGTACTTC.

This clone appeared once. The V call is TRBV6-5, the J call TRBJ2-1, with unresolved D. CDR3 length: 15 amino acids. V was pared by 0 bases and J by 6 bases, with 12 bases between. The germline CDR1 and CDR2 sequences are MNHEY and SVGAGI. In nucleotides, the CDR3 is TGTGCCAGCAGTTACTCCGTCGAGATCCGCAATGAGCAGTTCTTC. It codes for CASSYSVEIRNEQFF.

This chain links TRBV5-5 with TRBJ1-1; TRBD1 matches at 9 bases. V lost 3 bases and J lost 0; bases outside the gene matches: 3. CDR3 length: 15 residues. From germline, CDR1 is SGHKS and CDR2 YYEKEE (reference sequence). CDR3 residues: CASSSRQGVNTEAFF. CDR3 DNA sequence: TGTGCCAGCAGCTCCCGACAGGGGGTGAACACTGAAGCTTTCTTT.

This clone was detected a few times. The chain uses TRBV4-1 and TRBJ2-3; D not certain. Trimming took off 1 base at V and 4 bases at J, with 6 bases between the two ends. Germline V gene sequence: CDR1 MGHRA, CDR2 YSYEKL. The CDR3 is 13 residues long. The CDR3 loop is CASSQVYADTQYF. The CDR3 DNA reads as TGCGCCAGCAGCCAAGTATATGCAGATACGCAGTATTTT.

This chain uses TRBV6-5 with TRBJ1-2; weak D call: TRBD1 (6 bases). The germline gives CDR1 MNHEY, CDR2 SVGAGI. V was trimmed by 2 bases and J by 8 bases, leaving 18 bases between them. This CDR3 is 15 amino acids long. The CDR3: CASSYGRGGWRGYTF. The CDR3 DNA sequence: TGTGCCAGCAGTTACGGGAGGGGGGGATGGCGGGGCTACACCTTC.

V is TRBV12-5 and J is TRBJ1-1, with a weak D call TRBD1 (5 bases). This CDR3 is 12 amino acids long. Trimming left V 6 bases short and J 9 bases short, with 14 bases between. Germline CDR1 LGHNT, CDR2 FRNRAP. The CDR3 spells CASGRDSLKAFF. The CDR3 region has the DNA TGTGCTAGTGGCAGAGACAGTCTCAAAGCTTTCTTT.

The genes are TRBV28 and TRBJ1-4; TRBD1 matches at 8 bases. The CDR3 sequence is 15 residues long. The V gene's germline CDR1 is MDHEN and CDR2 SYDVKM. The J segment lost 5 bases and the V segment lost 5 bases, leaving 7 bases of the junction unmatched. As DNA, the CDR3 is TGTGCCAGCAGTACTCAGGGGGCGCGGAATGAAAAACTGTTTTTT. Protein: CASSTQGARNEKLFF.

This clone occurred a few times. The chain employs TRBV28 and TRBJ2-3; 7 bases match TRBD1. The CDR3 spans 14 residues. J gave up 4 bases and V 6 bases, and 7 bases lay outside the gene matches. Germline V gene data show CDR1 as MDHEN and CDR2 as SYDVKM. As DNA, the CDR3 is TGTGCCAGCAGAGGTACAGGGGATCCAGATACGCAGTATTTT. Translated, it gives CASRGTGDPDTQYF. The full variable domain, in which reference TRBV28 and TRBJ2-3 provide the parts outside the CDR3, is DVKVTQSSRYLVKRTGEKVFLECVQDMDHENMFWYRQDPGLGLRLIYFSYDVKMKEKGDIPEGYSVSREKKERFSLILESASTNQTSMYLCASRGTGDPDTQYFGPGTRLTVL.

This clone showed up just once. The chain combines TRBV29-1 with TRBJ1-3, with TRBD1 as a possible D gene (6 bases). V lost 4 bases, J lost 0 bases, and 19 bases lay in between. The CDR3 is made up of 17 amino acids. Germline V gene sequence: CDR1 SQVTM, CDR2 ANQGSEA. DNA of the CDR3: TGCAGCGTTGCCGGTGTGACAGGCGATTACTCTGGAAACACCATATATTTT. This codes for CSVAGVTGDYSGNTIYF.

This clone has just one count. The CDR3 nucleotides are TGTGCCAGCAGCTCTGGTGGGGCAGGGGGCAATACGCAGTATTTT. Its translation: CASSSGGAGGNTQYF. The chain employs TRBV5-5 and TRBJ2-3, with 8 bases lining up with TRBD1. The CDR3 spans 15 residues. Germline assignment: CDR1 SGHKS and CDR2 YYEKEE (reference sequence). V gave up 3 bases and J gave up 7 bases; unmatched junction bases: 10.

The chain has TRBV5-1 and TRBJ1-1, with 7 bases that match TRBD1. Losses at the gene ends were 1 base for V and 0 bases for J; bases not matched to a gene: 3. The CDR3 has 15 residues. Per germline, CDR1 SGHRS and CDR2 YFSETQ. DNA of the CDR3: TGCGCCAGCAGCTTGTTAGGGACAGTGAACACTGAAGCTTTCTTT. Translation gives CASSLLGTVNTEAFF.

This chain connects TRBV11-1 to TRBJ2-3; TRBD1 agrees at 7 bases. Germline trimming cut 4 bases from V and 0 bases from J; bases unmatched to any gene: 4. This CDR3 region has 15 residues. CDR1 SGHAT and CDR2 FQDESV come from the germline V gene (reference sequence). The CDR3 DNA is TGTGCCAGCAGCTCGACAGGGCTCAGCACAGATACGCAGTATTTT. Translated: CASSSTGLSTDTQYF.

The chain couples TRBV4-2 to TRBJ2-5; D possibly corresponds to TRBD2 (7 bases). The CDR3 is 18 residues long. Trimming pared 5 bases from V and 4 bases from J, leaving 26 bases between. CDR1 is LGHNA and CDR2 is YNFKEQ in the germline V gene. The CDR3 here is CASSSQGREGQYRETQYF. The CDR3 nucleotides are TGTGCCAGCAGCTCGCAGGGGAGGGAGGGCCAGTATCGAGAGACCCAGTACTTC.

This chain connects TRBV7-8 to TRBJ1-2; 7 nucleotides line up with TRBD1. After removal of 3 bases from V and 8 bases from J, the junction contained 6 bases not matched to a gene. CDR3 length: 13 residues. CDR1 SGHVS and CDR2 FQNEAQ come from the germline V gene. The CDR3 here is CASSFGQDGGYTF. CDR3 DNA: TGTGCCAGCAGCTTCGGACAGGATGGCGGCTACACCTTC. The complete variable domain, with remaining parts taken from reference TRBV7-8 and TRBJ1-2, reads GAGVSQSPRYKVAKRGQDVALRCDPISGHVSLFWYQQALGQGPEFLTYFQNEAQLDKSGLPSDRFFAERPEGSVSTLKIQRTQQEDSAVYLCASSFGQDGGYTFGSGTRLTVV.

This clone was seen more than once but under ten times. This chain links TRBV4-2 with TRBJ2-5; D possibly corresponds to TRBD2 (6 bases). The J call is doubtful: the DNA matches TRBJ2-7 better. The germline V gene encodes CDR1 LGHNA and CDR2 YNFKEQ. This CDR3 comprises 15 residues. This CDR3 reads CASSQVGGTAYEQYF. CDR3 sequence (DNA): TGTGCCAGCAGCCAAGTTGGCGGGACGGCCTACGAGCAGTACTTC.

The chain links TRBV4-2 to TRBJ2-7; 9 positions match TRBD2. CDR3 length: 16 amino acids. V shed 0 bases and J 6 bases; nucleotides not matched to a gene: 9. CDR1 is LGHNA, CDR2 YNFKEQ, per germline. In DNA, the CDR3 is TGTGCCAGCAGCCAAGATTCCGGGACTAGCCTTGTCGAGCAGTACTTC. Protein: CASSQDSGTSLVEQYF.

The CDR3, as DNA: TGTGCCAGCAGCCGGGGGACTAGCGCCCAAAGCTCCTACGAGCAGTACTTC. Translated, it gives CASSRGTSAQSSYEQYF. V is TRBV27 and J is TRBJ2-7, with TRBD2 matching 10 bases. The length of the CDR3 is 17 residues. Unmatched junction bases numbered 11, after V lost 6 bases and J lost 0 bases. CDR1 is MNHEY and CDR2 is SMNVEV in the germline V gene (reference sequence).

V usage is TRBV5-4 and J usage is TRBJ1-1; unclear D gene. Germline V gives CDR1 SGHNT, CDR2 YYREEE (reference sequence). CDR3 length: 13 amino acids. With 0 bases removed from V and 3 bases from J, the gap between germline ends came to 6 bases. CDR3 amino acids: CASSLASDTEAFF. The CDR3 coding sequence is TGTGCCAGCAGCTTGGCCTCTGACACTGAAGCTTTCTTT.

V and J are TRBV13 and TRBJ2-7; 9 positions agree with TRBD2. J was trimmed by 1 base and V by 4 bases; bases with no gene match: 5. Looked up from germline, CDR1 is PRHDT and CDR2 is FYEKMQ (reference sequence). The CDR3 has 15 residues. CDR3 residues: CASSSSSGGSYEQYF. The CDR3 bases are TGTGCCAGCAGCTCGAGTAGCGGGGGATCCTACGAGCAGTACTTC.

There are a few counts of this clone. The chain is built from TRBV15 and TRBJ2-7; D is perhaps TRBD1 (6 bases). Germline CDR1 reads LNHNV; CDR2 reads YYDKDF (reference sequence). The ends were cut back, 4 bases at V and 0 bases at J, with 10 bases in the middle. The CDR3 consists of 14 residues. CDR3 in DNA: TGTGCCACCAGCAAAAGGGGGAGCTCCTACGAGCAGTACTTC. Translation: CATSKRGSSYEQYF.

V is TRBV6-6 and J is TRBJ2-7; D possibly corresponds to TRBD1 (6 bases). Trimming took off 5 bases at V and 0 bases at J, with 14 bases between the two ends. In germline, CDR1 is MNHNY, CDR2 SVGAGI (reference sequence). This CDR3 region has 15 residues. As DNA, the CDR3 is TGTGCCAGCAGTGATGACAGGATGGCCTCCTACGAGCAGTACTTC. This codes for CASSDDRMASYEQYF.

The chain recombines TRBV18 with TRBJ2-7, with 10 nucleotides matching TRBD1. Germline CDR1 and CDR2: KGHSH and LQKENI. This CDR3 has 15 amino acids. V shed 1 base, J shed 4 bases, and the junction held 4 bases outside the gene matches. The CDR3 sequence is CASSPRQGAGYEQYF. The CDR3 nucleotides read TGTGCCAGCTCACCACGACAGGGGGCTGGGTACGAGCAGTACTTC. Based on the CDR3 plus reference TRBV18 and TRBJ2-7, the full variable domain is NAGVMQNPRHLVRRRGQEARLRCSPMKGHSHVYWYRQLPEEGLKFMVYLQKENIIDESGMPKERFSAEFPKEGPSILRIQQVVRGDSAAYFCASSPRQGAGYEQYFGPGTRLTVT.

The count of this clone is one. This rearrangement joins TRBV9 to TRBJ2-5, with 9 nucleotides matching TRBD1. The CDR3 covers 12 residues. Germline trimming cut 4 bases from V and 9 bases from J; bases unmatched to any gene: 4. CDR1 SGDLS and CDR2 YYNGEE come from the germline V gene. For the CDR3, the DNA is TGTGCCAGCAGCTCAGGACAGGGGCCCCAGTACTTC. Translated, it gives CASSSGQGPQYF.

The chain has TRBV27 and TRBJ1-1; D unresolved. With 8 bases removed from V and 1 base from J, the gap between germline ends came to 11 bases. The germline V gene encodes CDR1 MNHEY and CDR2 SMNVEV (reference sequence). The CDR3 extends over 13 amino acids. CDR3 amino acids: CASVPRENTEAFF. Here the CDR3 DNA reads TGTGCCAGCGTTCCTCGGGAGAACACTGAAGCTTTCTTT.

About this clone: Compared with germline, one end of the junction differs, possibly owing to a read error. The rearrangement uses TRBV11-2 and TRBJ2-7, with TRBD1 identical over 7 bases. The length of the CDR3 is 12 residues. Germline CDR1 is SGHAT and CDR2 is FQNNGV. The CDR3 sequence: CASSLQWGQSLF. DNA for the CDR3: TGTGCCAGCAGCTTACAGTGGGGACAGTCACTGTTC. Combining the CDR3 with reference TRBV11-2 and TRBJ2-7 gives the whole variable domain EAGVAQSPRYKIIEKRQSVAFWCNPISGHATLYWYQQILGQGPKLLIQFQNNGVVDDSQLPKDRFSAERLKGVDSTLKIQPAKLEDSAVYLCASSLQWGQSLFGPGTRLTVT.